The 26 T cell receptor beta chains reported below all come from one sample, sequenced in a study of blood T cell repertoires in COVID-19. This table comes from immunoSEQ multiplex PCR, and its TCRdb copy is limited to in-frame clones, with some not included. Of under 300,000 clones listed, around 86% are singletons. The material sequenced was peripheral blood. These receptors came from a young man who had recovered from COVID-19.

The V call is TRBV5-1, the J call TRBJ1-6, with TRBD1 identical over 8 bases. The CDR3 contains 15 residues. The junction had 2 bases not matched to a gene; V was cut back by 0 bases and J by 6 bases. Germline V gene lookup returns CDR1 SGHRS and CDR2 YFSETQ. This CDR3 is CASSLETGANSPLHF. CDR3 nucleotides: TGCGCCAGCAGCTTGGAGACAGGGGCTAATTCACCCCTCCACTTT.

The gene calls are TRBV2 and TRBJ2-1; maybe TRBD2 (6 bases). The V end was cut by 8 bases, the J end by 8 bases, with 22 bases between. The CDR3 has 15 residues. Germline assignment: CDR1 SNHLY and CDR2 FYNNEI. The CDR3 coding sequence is TGTGCCAGCGGGCCTCTAGGAGGGGAGAGACATGAGCAGTTCTTC. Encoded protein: CASGPLGGERHEQFF.

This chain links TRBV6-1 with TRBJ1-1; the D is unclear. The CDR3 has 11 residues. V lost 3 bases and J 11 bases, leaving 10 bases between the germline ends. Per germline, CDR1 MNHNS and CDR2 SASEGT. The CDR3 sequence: CASSESFEAFF. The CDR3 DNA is TGTGCCAGCAGTGAGTCCTTCGAGGCTTTCTTT.

CDR3 region: CASSRDRSGWPQHF. The CDR3 bases are TGTGCCAGCAGCAGGGACAGGTCCGGCTGGCCCCAGCATTTT. The chain employs TRBV6-5 and TRBJ1-5; 8 nucleotides agree with TRBD1. Germline V gives CDR1 MNHEY, CDR2 SVGAGI. The length of the CDR3 is 14 residues. The J segment lost 9 bases and the V segment lost 6 bases, leaving 10 bases of the junction unmatched.

This chain's CDR3 is CASTPDRVRSYEQYF. The CDR3 DNA follows: TGTGCCAGCACCCCTGACAGGGTAAGGTCGTACGAGCAGTACTTC. This chain uses TRBV7-2 with TRBJ2-7; 7 bases align to TRBD1. CDR3 length: 15 residues. V lost 7 bases to trimming and J lost 4 bases; unmatched junction nucleotides: 13. Germline CDR1 reads SGHTA; CDR2 reads FQGNSA.

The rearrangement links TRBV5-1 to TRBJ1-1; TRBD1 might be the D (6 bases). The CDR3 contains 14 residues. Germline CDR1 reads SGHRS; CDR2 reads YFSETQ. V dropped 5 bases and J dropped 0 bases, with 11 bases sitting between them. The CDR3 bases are TGCGCCAGCAGTATGGGGACAATGAACACTGAAGCTTTCTTT. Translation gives CASSMGTMNTEAFF.

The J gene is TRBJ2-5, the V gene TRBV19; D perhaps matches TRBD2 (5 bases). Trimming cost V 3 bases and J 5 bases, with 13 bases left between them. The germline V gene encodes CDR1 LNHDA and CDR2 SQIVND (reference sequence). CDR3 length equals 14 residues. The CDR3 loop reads CASSIRASLETQYF. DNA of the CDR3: TGTGCCAGTAGTATTAGGGCTAGCTTGGAGACCCAGTACTTC.

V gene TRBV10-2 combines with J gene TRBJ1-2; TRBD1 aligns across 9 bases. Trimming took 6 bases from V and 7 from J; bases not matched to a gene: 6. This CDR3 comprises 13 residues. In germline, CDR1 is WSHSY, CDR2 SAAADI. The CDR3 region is CASRGDRVGGYTF. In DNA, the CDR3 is TGCGCCAGCAGGGGGGACAGGGTTGGTGGCTACACCTTC.

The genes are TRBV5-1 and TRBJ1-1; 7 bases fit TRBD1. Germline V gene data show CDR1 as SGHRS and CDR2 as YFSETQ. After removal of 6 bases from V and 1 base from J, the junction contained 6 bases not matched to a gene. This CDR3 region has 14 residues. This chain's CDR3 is CASIVQGRNTEAFF. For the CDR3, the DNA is TGCGCCAGCATCGTACAGGGGCGGAACACTGAAGCTTTCTTT.

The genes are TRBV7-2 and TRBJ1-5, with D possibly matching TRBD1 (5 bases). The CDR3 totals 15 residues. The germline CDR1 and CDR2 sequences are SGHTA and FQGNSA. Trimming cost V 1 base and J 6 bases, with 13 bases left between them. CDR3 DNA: TGTGCCAGCAGCTTAGTCGCAGGGAGGGGTCAGCCCCAGCATTTT. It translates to CASSLVAGRGQPQHF. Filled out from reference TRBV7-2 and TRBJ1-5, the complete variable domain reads GAGVSQSPSNKVTEKGKDVELRCDPISGHTALYWYRQSLGQGLEFLIYFQGNSAPDKSGLPSDRFSAERTGGSVSTLTIQRTQQEDSAVYLCASSLVAGRGQPQHFGDGTRLSIL.

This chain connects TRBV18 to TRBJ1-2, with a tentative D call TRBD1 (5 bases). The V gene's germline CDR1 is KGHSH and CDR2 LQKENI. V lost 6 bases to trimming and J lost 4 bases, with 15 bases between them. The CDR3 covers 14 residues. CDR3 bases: TGTGCCAGCTCGTCTCGACAGTTGGTCTATGGCTACACCTTC. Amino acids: CASSSRQLVYGYTF.

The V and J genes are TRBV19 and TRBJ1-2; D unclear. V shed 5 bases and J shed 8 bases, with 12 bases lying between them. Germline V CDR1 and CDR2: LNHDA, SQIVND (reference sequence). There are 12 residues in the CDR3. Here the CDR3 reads CASSLTAWGYTF. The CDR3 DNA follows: TGTGCCAGTAGTTTAACAGCCTGGGGCTACACCTTC.

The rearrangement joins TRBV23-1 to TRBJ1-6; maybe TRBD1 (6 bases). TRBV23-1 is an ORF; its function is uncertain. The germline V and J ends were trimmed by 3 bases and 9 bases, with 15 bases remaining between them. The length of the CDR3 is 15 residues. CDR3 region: CASSHPKGVGSPLHF. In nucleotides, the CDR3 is TGCGCCAGCAGTCACCCCAAGGGGGTAGGTTCACCCCTCCACTTT.

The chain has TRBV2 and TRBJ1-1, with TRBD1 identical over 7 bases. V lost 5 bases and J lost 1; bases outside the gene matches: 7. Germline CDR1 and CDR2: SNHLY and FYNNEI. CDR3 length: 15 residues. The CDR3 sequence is CASSFTGEWNTEAFF. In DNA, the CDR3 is TGTGCCAGCAGTTTCACAGGGGAGTGGAACACTGAAGCTTTCTTT. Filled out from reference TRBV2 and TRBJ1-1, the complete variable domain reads EPEVTQTPSHQVTQMGQEVILRCVPISNHLYFYWYRQILGQKVEFLVSFYNNEISEKSEIFDDQFSVERPDGSNFTLKIRSTKLEDSAMYFCASSFTGEWNTEAFFGQGTRLTVV.

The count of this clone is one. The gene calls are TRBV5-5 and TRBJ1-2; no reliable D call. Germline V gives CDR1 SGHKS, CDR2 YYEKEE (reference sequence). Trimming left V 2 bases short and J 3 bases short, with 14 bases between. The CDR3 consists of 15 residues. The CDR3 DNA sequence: TGTGCCAGCAGCTTTCGGGTGACGGACTACTATGGCTACACCTTC. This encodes CASSFRVTDYYGYTF.

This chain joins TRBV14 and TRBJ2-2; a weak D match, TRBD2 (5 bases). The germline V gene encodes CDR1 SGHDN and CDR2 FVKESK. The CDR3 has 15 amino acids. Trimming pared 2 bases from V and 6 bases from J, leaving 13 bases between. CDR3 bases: TGTGCCAGCAGCCAAATCGGGGTCGTTTCCGGGGAGCTGTTTTTT. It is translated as CASSQIGVVSGELFF.

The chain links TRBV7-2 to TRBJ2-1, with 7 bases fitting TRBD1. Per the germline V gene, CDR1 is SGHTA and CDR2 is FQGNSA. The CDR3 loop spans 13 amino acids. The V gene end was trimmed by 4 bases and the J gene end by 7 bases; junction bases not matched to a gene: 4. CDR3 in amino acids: CASSSTGPNEQFF. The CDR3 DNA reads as TGTGCCAGCAGCTCGACAGGGCCAAATGAGCAGTTCTTC.

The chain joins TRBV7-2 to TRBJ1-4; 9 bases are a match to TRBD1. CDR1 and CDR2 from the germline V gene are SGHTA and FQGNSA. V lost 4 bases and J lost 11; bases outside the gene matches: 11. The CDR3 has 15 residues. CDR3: CASSYRQGDGGKLFF. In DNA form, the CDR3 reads TGTGCCAGCAGCTATCGACAGGGGGATGGGGGGAAACTGTTTTTT.

The CDR3 nucleotides are TGTGCCAGCAGCCCCCGCATGAGTGGCTACACCTTC. It yields the protein CASSPRMSGYTF. The V and J genes are TRBV11-2 and TRBJ1-2; D ambiguous. Trimming removed 5 bases from V and 7 bases from J, with 11 bases in between. The CDR3 consists of 12 residues. CDR1 SGHAT and CDR2 FQNNGV come from the germline V gene.

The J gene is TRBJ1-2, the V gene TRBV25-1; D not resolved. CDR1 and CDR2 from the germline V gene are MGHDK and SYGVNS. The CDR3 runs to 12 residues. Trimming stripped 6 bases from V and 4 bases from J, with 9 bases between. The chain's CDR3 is CASSFTAYGYTF. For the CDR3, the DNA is TGTGCCAGCAGCTTCACAGCCTATGGCTACACCTTC.

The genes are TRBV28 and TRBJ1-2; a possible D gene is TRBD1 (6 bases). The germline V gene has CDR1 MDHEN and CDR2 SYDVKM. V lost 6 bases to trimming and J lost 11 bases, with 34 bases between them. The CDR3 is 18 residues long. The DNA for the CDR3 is TGTGCCAGCAGCAGACTTAGAACCGGGACAAAATATGTGGTTGGATACACCTTC. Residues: CASSRLRTGTKYVVGYTF.

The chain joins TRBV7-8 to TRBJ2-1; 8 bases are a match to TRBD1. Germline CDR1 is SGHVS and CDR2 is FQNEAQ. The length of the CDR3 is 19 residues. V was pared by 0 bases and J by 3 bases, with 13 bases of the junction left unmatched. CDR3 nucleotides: TGTGCCAGCAGCTTAGCGCTCGGTAGGGGACAGGCGTACTACAATGAGCAGTTCTTC. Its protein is CASSLALGRGQAYYNEQFF.

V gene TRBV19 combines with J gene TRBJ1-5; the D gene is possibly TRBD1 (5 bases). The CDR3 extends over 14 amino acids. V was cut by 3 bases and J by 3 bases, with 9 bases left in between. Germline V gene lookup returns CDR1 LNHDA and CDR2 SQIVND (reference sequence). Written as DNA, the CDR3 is TGTGCCAGTAGTATTGGGGGGTACAATCAGCCCCAGCATTTT. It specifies CASSIGGYNQPQHF.

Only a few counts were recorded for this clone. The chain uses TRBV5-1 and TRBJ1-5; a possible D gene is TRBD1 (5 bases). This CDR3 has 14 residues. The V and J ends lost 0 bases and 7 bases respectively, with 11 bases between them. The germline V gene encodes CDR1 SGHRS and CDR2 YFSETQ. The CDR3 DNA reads TGCGCCAGCAGCTTGGAGGCAGGGATCCAGCCCCAGCATTTT. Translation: CASSLEAGIQPQHF.

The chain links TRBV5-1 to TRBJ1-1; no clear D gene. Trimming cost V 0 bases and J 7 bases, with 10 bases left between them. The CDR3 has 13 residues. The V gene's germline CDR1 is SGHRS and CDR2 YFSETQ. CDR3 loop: CASSLGPSGEAFF. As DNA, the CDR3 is TGCGCCAGCAGCTTGGGACCCTCGGGTGAAGCTTTCTTT.

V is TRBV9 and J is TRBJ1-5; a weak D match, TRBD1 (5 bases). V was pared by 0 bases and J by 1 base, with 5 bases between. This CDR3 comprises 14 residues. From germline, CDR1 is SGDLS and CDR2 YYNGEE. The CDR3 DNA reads TGTGCCAGCAGCGTAGGACAGAGCAATCAGCCCCAGCATTTT. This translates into CASSVGQSNQPQHF.